The entry below gives a single T cell receptor beta chain sequence along with its context. The sample belongs to a study of cytomegalovirus exposure and HLA in healthy donors. Profiling relied on immunoSEQ multiplex PCR, and the TCRdb table lists in-frame clones only, not all of them. The sample has some 130,000 clones, roughly four fifths seen once. Sequenced input: PBMCs. The receptor was derived from a man aged 25-45 years in good health and CMV-seropositive.

The CDR3 region is CASSNGGISYNEQFF. CDR3 bases: TGTGCCAGCAGTAACGGGGGTATCTCCTACAATGAGCAGTTCTTC. The chain couples TRBV6-5 to TRBJ2-1, with D perhaps TRBD2 (6 bases). Per the germline V gene, CDR1 is MNHEY and CDR2 is SVGAGI. V lost 5 bases to trimming and J lost 0 bases, with 11 bases between them. The CDR3 contains 15 residues.